Presented here are 31 T cell receptor beta chains from one specimen sequenced in a study of beta chain features in type 1 diabetes. Their specific antigens are unknown. Findings and limits, study-wide: People with Type 1 diabetes carried modestly yet significantly shorter TCRB CDR3s in all four CD4+ subsets.

Reverse transcription of all isolated RNA meant that expressed TCRB transcripts were sequenced. The repertoire was sequenced with immunoSEQ multiplex PCR; TCRdb's copy has only in-frame clones and lacks some. The profile shows about 230,000 clones, about a sixth of them singletons. Sequencing was carried out using naive CD4+ T cells from blood. All receptors derive from a man aged 25-40 years with type 1 diabetes.

This clone was picked up a small number of times. The chain uses TRBV29-1 and TRBJ2-7; perhaps TRBD2 as D (5 bases). V was shortened by 6 bases and J by 5 bases, with 11 bases between the two germline ends. This CDR3 contains 11 residues. Germline loops: CDR1 SQVTM, CDR2 ANQGSEA. CDR3 nucleotides: TGCAGCGTCGCGGAGGTAGACGAGCAGTACTTC. Residues: CSVAEVDEQYF.

This chain connects TRBV7-2 to TRBJ2-1; possibly TRBD2 for D (5 bases). The CDR3 length is 14 residues. Germline CDR1 SGHTA, CDR2 FQGNSA. Trimming removed 1 base from V and 6 bases from J, with 10 bases in between. The DNA of the CDR3 is TGTGCCAGCAGCTTAGGCCGGGATCGCAATGAGCAGTTCTTC. Encoded protein: CASSLGRDRNEQFF.

In the case of this clone: Other DNA sequences in the same sample also yield this CDR3. V usage is TRBV9 and J usage is TRBJ2-3, with 7 bases that match TRBD2. Germline CDR1 is SGDLS and CDR2 is YYNGEE. The CDR3 is 15 residues long. V was pared by 0 bases and J by 2 bases, with 3 bases of the junction left unmatched. The CDR3 sequence: CASSVAGGHTDTQYF. The DNA for the CDR3 is TGTGCCAGCAGCGTAGCGGGAGGTCACACAGATACGCAGTATTTT.

This clone was recorded once. The CDR3 reads CASGQGHSGANVLTF. The CDR3 DNA reads as TGCGCCAGCGGCCAGGGGCACTCTGGGGCCAACGTCCTGACTTTC. The chain recombines TRBV5-1 with TRBJ2-6, with D perhaps matching TRBD1 (6 bases). The germline gives CDR1 SGHRS, CDR2 YFSETQ. V was shortened by 7 bases and J by 0 bases, with 11 bases between the two germline ends. The CDR3 length is 15 residues.

The rearrangement links TRBV7-2 to TRBJ1-2, with unresolved D. Germline V lookup: CDR1 SGHTA, CDR2 FQGNSA. The length of the CDR3 is 16 residues. The V end was cut by 1 base, the J end by 2 bases, with 14 bases between. The CDR3 DNA reads as TGTGCCAGCAGCTTAGAAGGCCCGGGGATAAACTATGGCTACACCTTC. It is translated as CASSLEGPGINYGYTF.

The V and J genes are TRBV5-1 and TRBJ2-7, with TRBD1 matching 7 bases. This CDR3 has 13 amino acids. Germline V lookup: CDR1 SGHRS, CDR2 YFSETQ. V lost 4 bases, J lost 3 bases, and 4 bases stayed unmatched. DNA for the CDR3: TGCGCCAGCAGCCCGGGACAGCTCTACGAGCAGTACTTC. Translated: CASSPGQLYEQYF.

J is TRBJ1-1 and V is TRBV9; D perhaps matches TRBD1 (6 bases). Germline values: CDR1 SGDLS, CDR2 YYNGEE. V dropped 2 bases and J dropped 5 bases, with 13 bases sitting between them. The CDR3 is 14 amino acids. CDR3 loop: CASSVFLGGTEAFF. In nucleotides, the CDR3 is TGTGCCAGCAGCGTCTTCTTAGGGGGTACTGAAGCTTTCTTT.

V usage is TRBV7-9 and J usage is TRBJ2-2, with D possibly matching TRBD1 (5 bases). Germline V lookup: CDR1 SEHNR, CDR2 FQNEAQ (reference sequence). With 2 bases removed from V and 5 bases from J, the gap between germline ends came to 9 bases. The CDR3 is 14 amino acids. CDR3 DNA sequence: TGTGCCAGCAGCTTATCACAGGTGACCGGGGAGCTGTTTTTT. Protein: CASSLSQVTGELFF.

This clone was detected a few times. The gene calls are TRBV4-1 and TRBJ2-1; 13 nucleotides agree with TRBD2. With 4 bases clipped from V and 3 bases from J, the junction kept 6 bases outside the gene matches. This CDR3 contains 17 residues. CDR1 MGHRA and CDR2 YSYEKL come from the germline V gene. The CDR3 DNA reads TGCGCCAGCAGCCCGCTGAGGACTAGCGGGGGCTACAATGAGCAGTTCTTC. Translating it yields CASSPLRTSGGYNEQFF.

V usage is TRBV5-1 and J usage is TRBJ2-1; D call uncertain. The V gene lost 1 base and the J gene lost 4 bases, with 12 bases spanning the gap. CDR3 length: 15 residues. The germline CDR1 and CDR2 sequences are SGHRS and YFSETQ. CDR3 coding DNA: TGCGCCAGCAGCTTGAGGAGAGGAGAGTACAATGAGCAGTTCTTC. It codes for CASSLRRGEYNEQFF.

This clone was recorded a few times. This chain connects TRBV25-1 to TRBJ2-2; D is unresolved. V shed 7 bases and J shed 7 bases, with 10 bases lying between them. This CDR3 contains 12 residues. From germline, CDR1 is MGHDK and CDR2 SYGVNS. The CDR3 DNA is TGTGCCAGCAAACCGGGTAGCGGGGAGCTGTTTTTT. It encodes CASKPGSGELFF.

The V call is TRBV29-1, the J call TRBJ1-1, with a weak D call TRBD1 (6 bases). V was cut by 5 bases and J by 1 base, with 14 bases left in between. The CDR3 is 14 amino acids. The germline gives CDR1 SQVTM, CDR2 ANQGSEA. CDR3: CSVQRGTGNTEAFF. DNA for the CDR3: TGCAGCGTTCAAAGGGGGACGGGGAACACTGAAGCTTTCTTT.

The chain joins TRBV5-1 to TRBJ1-5; D is uncertain. This CDR3 has 13 residues. The germline V gene encodes CDR1 SGHRS and CDR2 YFSETQ. With 2 bases removed from V and 7 bases from J, the gap between germline ends came to 10 bases. CDR3 nucleotide sequence: TGCGCCAGCAGCTTCGATTTTGGCCAGCCCCAGCATTTT. Amino acid sequence: CASSFDFGQPQHF.

The chain combines TRBV12-5 with TRBJ2-3; the D is unclear. The V end lost 6 bases, the J end lost 1 base, and 8 bases lay between the germline ends. The V gene's germline CDR1 is LGHNT and CDR2 FRNRAP. CDR3 length: 13 amino acids. The CDR3 region is CASGSLGTDTQYF. The CDR3 DNA reads TGTGCTAGTGGAAGTTTGGGCACAGATACGCAGTATTTT.

This clone has only a few counts. The chain couples TRBV30 to TRBJ1-4, with D hard to call. V was trimmed by 0 bases and J by 8 bases, leaving 7 bases between them. The CDR3 length is 12 residues. The germline V gene encodes CDR1 GTSNPN and CDR2 SVGIG (reference sequence). CDR3 bases: TGTGCCTGGAGTGTATCGAGGGAAAAACTGTTTTTT. This translates into CAWSVSREKLFF.

The rearrangement uses TRBV9 and TRBJ2-7, with no clear D. Trimming stripped 4 bases from V and 3 bases from J, with 17 bases between. This CDR3 is 15 amino acids long. The germline CDR1 and CDR2 sequences are SGDLS and YYNGEE. CDR3 amino acids: CASSSRPGSNYEQYF. For the CDR3, the DNA is TGTGCCAGCAGCTCCCGACCCGGATCGAACTACGAGCAGTACTTC.

This chain uses TRBV29-1 with TRBJ2-3, with D unresolved. The germline CDR1 and CDR2 sequences are SQVTM and ANQGSEA. The length of the CDR3 is 13 residues. V was clipped by 4 bases and J by 0 bases, with 8 bases between them. The CDR3: CSVGLQSTDTQYF. The CDR3 coding sequence is TGCAGCGTTGGACTCCAAAGCACAGATACGCAGTATTTT.

This clone was counted a few times. This chain joins TRBV30 and TRBJ1-2; D call uncertain. Trimming cost V 1 base and J 0 bases, with 6 bases left between them. The CDR3 contains 13 residues. CDR1 and CDR2 from the germline V gene are GTSNPN and SVGIG (reference sequence). The CDR3: CAWSGAANYGYTF. DNA of the CDR3: TGTGCCTGGAGTGGGGCCGCTAACTATGGCTACACCTTC.

V usage is TRBV30 and J usage is TRBJ2-1; D not resolved. Germline values: CDR1 GTSNPN, CDR2 SVGIG (reference sequence). Trimming took 0 bases from V and 6 from J, leaving 12 bases between them. The CDR3 contains 14 residues. The CDR3 loop is CAWSVFLGGNEQFF. DNA of the CDR3: TGTGCCTGGAGTGTGTTCCTAGGTGGCAATGAGCAGTTCTTC. Full variable domain (missing parts from reference TRBV30 and TRBJ2-1): SQTIHQWPATLVQPVGSPLSLECTVEGTSNPNLYWYRQAAGRGLQLLFYSVGIGQISSEVPQNLSASRPQDRQFILSSKKLLLSDSGFYLCAWSVFLGGNEQFFGPGTRLTVL.

The chain recombines TRBV5-1 with TRBJ2-3; 8 bases align to TRBD2. There are 14 residues in the CDR3. The V gene end was trimmed by 4 bases and the J gene end by 6 bases; junction bases not matched to a gene: 7. Germline loops: CDR1 SGHRS, CDR2 YFSETQ. CDR3 in amino acids: CASSSGSEKDTQYF. The CDR3 bases are TGCGCCAGCAGCAGCGGGAGTGAAAAGGATACGCAGTATTTT.

This chain joins TRBV5-1 and TRBJ2-7; D might be TRBD1 or TRBD2, each matching 5 bases. Per the germline V gene, CDR1 is SGHRS and CDR2 is YFSETQ. This CDR3 is built from 13 residues. V dropped 0 bases and J dropped 3 bases, with 7 bases sitting between them. CDR3 sequence: CASSLGDLYEQYF. In DNA form, the CDR3 reads TGCGCCAGCAGCTTGGGGGACCTCTACGAGCAGTACTTC.

The V and J genes are TRBV27 and TRBJ2-3; 14 bases fit TRBD2. From germline, CDR1 is MNHEY and CDR2 SMNVEV (reference sequence). The CDR3 has 16 amino acids. The V and J ends lost 5 bases and 3 bases, in that order; junction bases with no gene match: 4. CDR3 residues: CASSIGTSGRTDTQYF. The CDR3 DNA reads as TGTGCCAGCAGTATAGGGACTAGCGGGAGAACAGATACGCAGTATTTT.

This clone was observed a handful of times. The chain employs TRBV9 and TRBJ1-4; TRBD1 might be the D (6 bases). This CDR3 contains 14 residues. Per the germline V gene, CDR1 is SGDLS and CDR2 is YYNGEE. The germline V and J ends were trimmed by 4 bases and 3 bases, with 10 bases remaining between them. CDR3 sequence reads: CASSLTGSNEKLFF. The CDR3 DNA reads TGTGCCAGCAGCCTAACAGGGTCTAATGAAAAACTGTTTTTT.

This clone was found a few times. The chain recombines TRBV30 with TRBJ1-1, with D hard to call. This CDR3 comprises 12 residues. CDR1 GTSNPN and CDR2 SVGIG come from the germline V gene (reference sequence). V was shortened by 1 base and J by 10 bases, with 13 bases between the two germline ends. The CDR3 protein is CAWSAAILVAFF. The CDR3 region has the DNA TGTGCCTGGAGTGCCGCGATCCTCGTAGCTTTCTTT.

This clone was observed a few times. The rearrangement joins TRBV30 to TRBJ1-4, with unresolved D. CDR1 is GTSNPN and CDR2 is SVGIG in the germline V gene (reference sequence). The ends were cut back, 5 bases at V and 5 bases at J, with 12 bases in the middle. CDR3 length: 13 residues. The CDR3 DNA reads as TGTGCCTGGCTACAGAAAAGCAATGAAAAACTGTTTTTT. Translation gives CAWLQKSNEKLFF.

The rearrangement uses TRBV15 and TRBJ2-7; 13 bases line up with TRBD2. Trimming removed 2 bases from V and 5 bases from J; junction bases left unmatched: 6. Germline CDR1 is LNHNV and CDR2 is YYDKDF (reference sequence). The CDR3 is 16 amino acids. The CDR3 region is CATSRLLAGGEHEQYF. CDR3 nucleotide sequence: TGTGCCACCAGCAGACTACTAGCGGGAGGGGAACACGAGCAGTACTTC.

This sequence joins TRBV4-2 and TRBJ2-7; 7 bases line up with TRBD1. Germline loops: CDR1 LGHNA, CDR2 YNFKEQ. The CDR3 has 15 residues. Trimming cost V 4 bases and J 0 bases; bases outside gene matches: 6. This CDR3 reads CASSPAGGSSYEQYF. DNA for the CDR3: TGTGCCAGCAGCCCCGCAGGGGGAAGCTCCTACGAGCAGTACTTC.

The chain is built from TRBV29-1 and TRBJ2-5; D is possibly TRBD1 (6 bases). In germline, CDR1 is SQVTM, CDR2 ANQGSEA. This CDR3 is 12 amino acids long. V was trimmed by 7 bases and J by 4 bases, leaving 13 bases between them. The CDR3: CSGRQAGETQYF. The CDR3 nucleotides read TGCAGCGGAAGACAGGCCGGAGAGACCCAGTACTTC.

This clone has more than one count but fewer than ten. The chain employs TRBV6-1 and TRBJ2-7; TRBD1 might be the D (5 bases). Trimming removed 2 bases from V and 5 bases from J, with 10 bases in between. Per germline, CDR1 MNHNS and CDR2 SASEGT. The CDR3 loop spans 13 amino acids. The CDR3 here is CASSETSRDEQYF. DNA for the CDR3: TGTGCCAGCAGTGAAACGTCCAGGGACGAGCAGTACTTC.

This clone has a handful of counts. This chain connects TRBV5-1 to TRBJ2-7; D remains unclear. This CDR3 region has 15 residues. V was trimmed by 5 bases and J by 2 bases, leaving 17 bases between them. Germline CDR1 and CDR2: SGHRS and YFSETQ. The CDR3 protein is CASSPGPTSTYEQYF. CDR3 in DNA: TGCGCCAGCAGTCCCGGACCTACGAGCACCTACGAGCAGTACTTC.

There are a few counts of this clone. This chain connects TRBV16 to TRBJ2-1; 10 bases match TRBD1. Germline CDR1 and CDR2: KGHSY and FQNENV. The ends lost 3 bases at V and 6 bases at J; junction bases unmatched: 2. The CDR3 length is 14 residues. The CDR3 DNA follows: TGTGCCAGCAGCCACCGACAGGGGGCCAATGAGCAGTTCTTC. Its translation: CASSHRQGANEQFF.